The TCR beta chain described here comes from a study of blood T cells in healthy people across ages. Study-level results: CMV status of donors was not determined, possibly confounding expanded clonotype changes. Investigators viewed diversity estimates from one million T cells as underestimates, the study reported.

The germline V gene encodes CDR1 SQVTM and CDR2 ANQGSEA. CDR3 length equals 16 residues. Combining a sample-barcoded 5' primer with a J-beta primer mix, a second PCR ran for roughly 6 to 12 cycles. TCRdb re-called the 5' RACE reads through MiXCR, storing one row per CDR3 protein. The sample records around 750,000 distinct CDR3 sequences, 40% to 65% being singletons. On this clonotype itself: Its target is not known.

This receptor was identified in a man aged 80 or over in good health. This chain connects TRBV29-1 to TRBJ2-1; 10 bases are a match to TRBD2. The J call may be incorrect, as the DNA end agrees better with TRBJ2-7. Specimen: blood. The CDR3 region is CSVEGLAGVDYNEQYF. The CDR3, as DNA: TGCAGCGTTGAAGGCCTAGCGGGAGTTGACTACAATGAGCAGTACTTC.